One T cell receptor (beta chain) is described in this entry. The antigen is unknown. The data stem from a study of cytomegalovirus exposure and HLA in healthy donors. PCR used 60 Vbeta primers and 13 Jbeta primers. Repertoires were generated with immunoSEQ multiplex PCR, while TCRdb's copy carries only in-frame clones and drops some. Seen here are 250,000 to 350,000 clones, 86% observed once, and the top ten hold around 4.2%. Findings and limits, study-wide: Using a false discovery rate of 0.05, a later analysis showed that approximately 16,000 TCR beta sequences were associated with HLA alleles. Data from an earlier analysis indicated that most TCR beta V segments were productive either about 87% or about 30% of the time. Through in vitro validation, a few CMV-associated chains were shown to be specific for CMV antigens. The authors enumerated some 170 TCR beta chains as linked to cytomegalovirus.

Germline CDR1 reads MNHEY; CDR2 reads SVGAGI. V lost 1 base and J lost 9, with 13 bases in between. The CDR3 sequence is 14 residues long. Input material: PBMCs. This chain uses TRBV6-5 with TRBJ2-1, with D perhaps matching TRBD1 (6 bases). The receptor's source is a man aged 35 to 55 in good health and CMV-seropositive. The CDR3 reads CASSYLDRVGEQFF. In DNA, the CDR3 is TGTGCCAGCAGTTACTTGGACAGAGTAGGTGAGCAGTTCTTC.